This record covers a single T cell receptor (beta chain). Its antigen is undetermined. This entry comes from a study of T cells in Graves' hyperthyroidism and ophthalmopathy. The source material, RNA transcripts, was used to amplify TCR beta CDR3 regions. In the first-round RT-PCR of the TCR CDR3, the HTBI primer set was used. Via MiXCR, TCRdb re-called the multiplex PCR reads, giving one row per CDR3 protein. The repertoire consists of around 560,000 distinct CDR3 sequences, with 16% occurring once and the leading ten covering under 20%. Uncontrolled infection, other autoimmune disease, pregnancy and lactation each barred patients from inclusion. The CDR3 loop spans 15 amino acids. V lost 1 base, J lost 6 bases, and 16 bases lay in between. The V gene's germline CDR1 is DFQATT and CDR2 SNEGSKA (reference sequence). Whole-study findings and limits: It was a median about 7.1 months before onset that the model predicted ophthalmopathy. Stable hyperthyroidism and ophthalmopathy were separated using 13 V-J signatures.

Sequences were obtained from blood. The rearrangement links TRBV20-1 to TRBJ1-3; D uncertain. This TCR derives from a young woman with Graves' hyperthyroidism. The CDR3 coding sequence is TGCAGTGCTAGAGTCCCATTCCTGACACCAAACACCATATATTTT. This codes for CSARVPFLTPNTIYF.